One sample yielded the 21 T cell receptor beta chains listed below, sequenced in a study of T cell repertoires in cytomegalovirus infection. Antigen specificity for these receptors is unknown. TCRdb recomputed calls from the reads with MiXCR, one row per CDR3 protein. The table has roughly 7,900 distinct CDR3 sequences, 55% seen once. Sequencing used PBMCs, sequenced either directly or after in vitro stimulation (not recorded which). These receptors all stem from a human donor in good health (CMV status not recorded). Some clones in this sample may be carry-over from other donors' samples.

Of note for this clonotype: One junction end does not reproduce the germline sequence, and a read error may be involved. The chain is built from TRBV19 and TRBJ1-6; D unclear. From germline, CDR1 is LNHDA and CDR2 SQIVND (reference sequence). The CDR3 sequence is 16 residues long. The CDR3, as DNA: TGCGCCAGTAGAGAACGTAGGGCCAGAGAAAAGTCACCCCTCCACTTT. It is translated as CASRERRAREKSPLHF.

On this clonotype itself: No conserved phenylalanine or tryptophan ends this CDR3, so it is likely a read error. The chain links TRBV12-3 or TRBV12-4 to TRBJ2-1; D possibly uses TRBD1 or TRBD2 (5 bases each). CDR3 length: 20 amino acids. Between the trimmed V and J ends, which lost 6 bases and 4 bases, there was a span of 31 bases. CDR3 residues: CASSSLSLLGGEMSYNEQFV. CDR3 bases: TGTGCCAGCAGCTCCCTAAGCCTCCTTGGGGGAGAAATGTCATACAATGAGCAGTTCGTC.

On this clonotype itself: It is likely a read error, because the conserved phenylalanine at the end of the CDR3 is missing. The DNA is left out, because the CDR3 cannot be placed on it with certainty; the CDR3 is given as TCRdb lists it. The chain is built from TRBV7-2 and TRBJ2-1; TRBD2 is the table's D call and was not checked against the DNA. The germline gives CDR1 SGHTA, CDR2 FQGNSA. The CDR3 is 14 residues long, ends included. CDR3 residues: CASSQAGVRNDQCL.

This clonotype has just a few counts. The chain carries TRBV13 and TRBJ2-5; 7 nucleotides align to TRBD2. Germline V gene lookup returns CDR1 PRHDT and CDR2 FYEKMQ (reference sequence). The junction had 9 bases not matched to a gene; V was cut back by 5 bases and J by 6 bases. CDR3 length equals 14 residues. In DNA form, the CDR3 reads TGTGCCAGCAGCCCCCGGGAGGCCCCAAAGACCCAGTACTTC. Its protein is CASSPREAPKTQYF.

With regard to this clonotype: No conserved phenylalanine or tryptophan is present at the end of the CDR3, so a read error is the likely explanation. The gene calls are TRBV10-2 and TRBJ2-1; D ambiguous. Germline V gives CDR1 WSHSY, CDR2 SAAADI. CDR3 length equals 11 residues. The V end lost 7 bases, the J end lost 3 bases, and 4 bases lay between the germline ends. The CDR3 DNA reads TGCGCCAGCAATGACTACAATGAGCAGTTCTTA. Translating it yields CASNDYNEQFL.

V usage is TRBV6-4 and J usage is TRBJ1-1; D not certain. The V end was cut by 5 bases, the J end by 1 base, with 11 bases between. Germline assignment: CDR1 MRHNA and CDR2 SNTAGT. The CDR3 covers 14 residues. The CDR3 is CASSPSPGNTEAFF. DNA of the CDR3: TGTGCCAGCAGTCCCTCACCGGGGAACACTGAAGCTTTCTTT.

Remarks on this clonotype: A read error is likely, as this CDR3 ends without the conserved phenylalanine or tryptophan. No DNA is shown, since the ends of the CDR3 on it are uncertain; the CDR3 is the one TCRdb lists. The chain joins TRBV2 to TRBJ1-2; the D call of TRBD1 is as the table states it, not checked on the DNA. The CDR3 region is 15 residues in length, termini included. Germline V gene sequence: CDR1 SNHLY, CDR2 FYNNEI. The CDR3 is CASKDSLSPWGGSTY.

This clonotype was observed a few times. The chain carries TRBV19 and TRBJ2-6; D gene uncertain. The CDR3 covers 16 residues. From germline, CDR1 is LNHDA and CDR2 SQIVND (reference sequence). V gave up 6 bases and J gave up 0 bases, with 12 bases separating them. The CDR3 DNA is TGTGCCAGTAGCCCAGGTGGATTCTCTGGGGCCAACGTCCTGACTTTC. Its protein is CASSPGGFSGANVLTF. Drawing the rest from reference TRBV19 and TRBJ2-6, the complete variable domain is DGGITQSPKYLFRKEGQNVTLSCEQNLNHDAMYWYRQDPGQGLRLIYYSQIVNDFQKGDIAEGYSVSREKKESFPLTVTSAQKNPTAFYLCASSPGGFSGANVLTFGAGSRLTVL.

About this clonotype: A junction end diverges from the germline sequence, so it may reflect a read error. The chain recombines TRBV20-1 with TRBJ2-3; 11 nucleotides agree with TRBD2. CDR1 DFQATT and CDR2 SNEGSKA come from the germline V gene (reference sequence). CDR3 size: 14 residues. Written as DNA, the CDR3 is TGCAGTGCCGAAACTAGCGGGAGTACAGATACGCAGTTTTGG. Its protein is CSAETSGSTDTQFW.

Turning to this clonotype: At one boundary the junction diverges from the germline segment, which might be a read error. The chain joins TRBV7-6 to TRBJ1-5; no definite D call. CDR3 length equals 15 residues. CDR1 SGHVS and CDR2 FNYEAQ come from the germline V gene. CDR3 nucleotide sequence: TGTTCCAGCATCCACGAAACATACAGCAATCAGCCCCCGCATTTT. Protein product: CSSIHETYSNQPPHF.

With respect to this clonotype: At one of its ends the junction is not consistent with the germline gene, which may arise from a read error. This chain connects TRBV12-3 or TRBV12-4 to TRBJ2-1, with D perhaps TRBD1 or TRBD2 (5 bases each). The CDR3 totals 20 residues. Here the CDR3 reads CDSSSLSLLGGERSYNEQVF. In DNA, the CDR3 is TGTGACAGCAGCTCCCTAAGCCTCCTTGGGGGAGAACGGTCCTACAATGAGCAGGTCTTC.

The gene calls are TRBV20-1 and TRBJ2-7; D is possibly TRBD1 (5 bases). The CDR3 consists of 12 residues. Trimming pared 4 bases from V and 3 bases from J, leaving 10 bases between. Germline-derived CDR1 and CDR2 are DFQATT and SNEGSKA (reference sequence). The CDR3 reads CSATPGYYEQYF. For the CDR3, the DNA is TGCAGTGCTACGCCAGGGTACTACGAGCAGTACTTC.

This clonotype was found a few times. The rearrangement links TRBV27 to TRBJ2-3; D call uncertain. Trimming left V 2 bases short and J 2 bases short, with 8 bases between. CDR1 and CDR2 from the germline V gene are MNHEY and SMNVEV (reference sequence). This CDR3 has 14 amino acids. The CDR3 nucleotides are TGTGCCAGCAGTTTAATGACCCTCACAGATACGCAGTATTTT. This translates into CASSLMTLTDTQYF.

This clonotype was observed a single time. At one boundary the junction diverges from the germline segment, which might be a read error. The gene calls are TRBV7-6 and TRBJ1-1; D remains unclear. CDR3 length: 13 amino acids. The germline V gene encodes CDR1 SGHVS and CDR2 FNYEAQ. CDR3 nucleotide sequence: TGTGCCAGAAGCTTAGCGTCTCACACTGAATCTTTCTTT. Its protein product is CARSLASHTESFF.

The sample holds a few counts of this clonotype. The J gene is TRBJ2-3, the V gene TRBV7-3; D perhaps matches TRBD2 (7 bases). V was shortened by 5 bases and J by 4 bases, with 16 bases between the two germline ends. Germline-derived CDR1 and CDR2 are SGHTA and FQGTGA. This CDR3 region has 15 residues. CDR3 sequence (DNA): TGTGCCAGCAGCCTAAGGAGGGGGGGAGCAGATACGCAGTATTTT. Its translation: CASSLRRGGADTQYF.

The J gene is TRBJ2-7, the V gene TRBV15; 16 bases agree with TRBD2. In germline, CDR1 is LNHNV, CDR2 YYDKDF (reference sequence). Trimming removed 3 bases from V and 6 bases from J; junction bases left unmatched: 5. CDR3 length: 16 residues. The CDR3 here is CATSSPGTSGRGEQYF. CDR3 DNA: TGTGCCACCAGCAGTCCGGGGACTAGCGGGAGGGGCGAGCAGTACTTC.

DNA for the CDR3: TGTGCCAGTAGTAGTGGGCCCTCCTACGAGCAGTACTTC. Translation gives CASSSGPSYEQYF. The chain is built from TRBV19 and TRBJ2-7; no reliable D call. CDR3 length: 13 residues. Germline CDR1 and CDR2: LNHDA and SQIVND (reference sequence). Trimming cost V 4 bases and J 0 bases, with 7 bases left between them.

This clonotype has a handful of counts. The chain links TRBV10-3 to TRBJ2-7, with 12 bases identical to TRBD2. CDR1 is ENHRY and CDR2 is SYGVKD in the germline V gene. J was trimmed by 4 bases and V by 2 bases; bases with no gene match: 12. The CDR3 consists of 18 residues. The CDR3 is CAISEASGRADGRYEQYF. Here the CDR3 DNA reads TGTGCCATCAGTGAGGCTAGCGGGAGGGCCGATGGAAGATACGAGCAGTACTTC.

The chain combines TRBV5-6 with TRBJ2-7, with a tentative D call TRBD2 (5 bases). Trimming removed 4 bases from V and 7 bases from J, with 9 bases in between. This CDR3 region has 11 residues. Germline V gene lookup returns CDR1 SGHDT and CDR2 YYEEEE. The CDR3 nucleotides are TGTGCCAGCAGCCGACTACGTGAGCAGTACTTC. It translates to CASSRLREQYF.

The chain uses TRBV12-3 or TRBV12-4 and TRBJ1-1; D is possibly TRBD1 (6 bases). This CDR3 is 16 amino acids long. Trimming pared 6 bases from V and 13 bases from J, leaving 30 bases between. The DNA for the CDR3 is TGTGCCAGCAGCCTCAGGGGTTCCAAACAGGGCACTGACTATTTCTTT. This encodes CASSLRGSKQGTDYFF.

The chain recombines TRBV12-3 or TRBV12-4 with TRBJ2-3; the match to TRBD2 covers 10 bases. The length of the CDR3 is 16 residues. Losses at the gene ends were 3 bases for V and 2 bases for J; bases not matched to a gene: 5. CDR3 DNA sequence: TGTGCCAGCAGTTTCCTAGCGGGGGTAAACACAGATACGCAGTATTTT. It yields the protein CASSFLAGVNTDTQYF.